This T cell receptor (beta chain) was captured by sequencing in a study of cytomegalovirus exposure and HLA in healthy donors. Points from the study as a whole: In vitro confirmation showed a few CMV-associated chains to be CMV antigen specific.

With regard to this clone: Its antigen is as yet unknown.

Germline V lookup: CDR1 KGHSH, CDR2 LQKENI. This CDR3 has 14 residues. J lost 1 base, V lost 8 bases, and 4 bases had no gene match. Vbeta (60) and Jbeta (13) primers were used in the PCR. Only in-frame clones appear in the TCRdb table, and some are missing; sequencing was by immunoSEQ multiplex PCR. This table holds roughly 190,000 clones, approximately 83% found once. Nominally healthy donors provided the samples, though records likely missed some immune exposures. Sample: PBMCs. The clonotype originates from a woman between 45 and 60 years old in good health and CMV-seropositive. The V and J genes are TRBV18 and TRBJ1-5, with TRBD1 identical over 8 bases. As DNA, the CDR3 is TGTGCCAGCAAGGACAGGGTAAGCAATCAGCCCCAGCATTTT. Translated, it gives CASKDRVSNQPQHF. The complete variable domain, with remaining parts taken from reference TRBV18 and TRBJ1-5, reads NAGVMQNPRHLVRRRGQEARLRCSPMKGHSHVYWYRQLPEEGLKFMVYLQKENIIDESGMPKERFSAEFPKEGPSILRIQQVVRGDSAAYFCASKDRVSNQPQHFGDGTRLSIL.